The present entry profiles one TCR beta chain with its context. The antigen remains undetermined. The ends were cut back, 3 bases at V and 5 bases at J, with 8 bases in the middle. This CDR3 has 12 residues. Attachment of unique molecular identifiers to individual cDNA molecules was performed. MiXCR, applied by TCRdb to the 5' RACE reads, yields one record per CDR3 protein. This sample carries about 98,000 distinct CDR3 sequences, roughly 14% of them seen once, and the ten largest clones take 6.2%. The sample comes from a study of early T cells in non-severe SARS-CoV-2 infection. Study-level information: Sequenced bulk RNA came from whole blood that was unsorted, and chains were unpaired.

Study-level results: Sequences matched to VDJdb favored anti-spike CD8 responses, while private and CD4 specificities were missed.

This receptor was obtained from an adult who was a healthcare worker with PCR-confirmed SARS-CoV-2 infection or an uninfected control (not recorded which). The specimen was whole blood. The genes are TRBV12-3 or TRBV12-4 and TRBJ2-7; D unresolved. CDR3 protein: CASSLLRDEQYF. DNA for the CDR3: TGTGCCAGCAGTTTGCTAAGGGACGAGCAGTACTTC.